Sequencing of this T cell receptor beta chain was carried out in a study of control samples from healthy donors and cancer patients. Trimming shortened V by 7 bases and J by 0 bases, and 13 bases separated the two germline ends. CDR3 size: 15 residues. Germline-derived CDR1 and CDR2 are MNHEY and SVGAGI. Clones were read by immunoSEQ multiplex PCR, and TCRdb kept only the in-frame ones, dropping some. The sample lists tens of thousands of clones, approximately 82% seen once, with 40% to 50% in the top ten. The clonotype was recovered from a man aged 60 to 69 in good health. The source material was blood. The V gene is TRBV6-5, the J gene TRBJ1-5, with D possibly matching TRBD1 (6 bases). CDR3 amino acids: CASNQGPYSNQPQHF. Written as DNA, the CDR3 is TGTGCCAGCAACCAGGGGCCCTATAGCAATCAGCCCCAGCATTTT.